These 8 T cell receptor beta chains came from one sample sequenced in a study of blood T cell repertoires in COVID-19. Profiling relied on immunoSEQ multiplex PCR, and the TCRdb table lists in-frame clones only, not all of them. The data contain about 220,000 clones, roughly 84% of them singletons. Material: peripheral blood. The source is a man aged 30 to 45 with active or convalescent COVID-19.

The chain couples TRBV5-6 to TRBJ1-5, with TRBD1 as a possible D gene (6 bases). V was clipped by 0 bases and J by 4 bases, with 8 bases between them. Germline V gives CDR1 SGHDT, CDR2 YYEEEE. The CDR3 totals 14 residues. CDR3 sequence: CASSLGTANQPQHF. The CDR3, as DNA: TGTGCCAGCAGCTTGGGGACAGCTAATCAGCCCCAGCATTTT.

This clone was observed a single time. The CDR3: CASSQDSVKGYGYTF. Here the CDR3 DNA reads TGCGCCAGCAGCCAAGATAGTGTAAAGGGGTATGGCTACACCTTC. The rearrangement uses TRBV4-3 and TRBJ1-2, with D possibly being TRBD1 (5 bases). Trimming pared 0 bases from V and 5 bases from J, leaving 13 bases between. This CDR3 comprises 15 residues. Germline V lookup: CDR1 LGHNA, CDR2 YSLEER.

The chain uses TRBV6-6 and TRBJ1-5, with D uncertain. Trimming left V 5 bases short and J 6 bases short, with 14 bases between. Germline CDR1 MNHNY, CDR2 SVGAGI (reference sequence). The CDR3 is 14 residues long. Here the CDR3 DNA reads TGTGCCAGCAGTACTTCCCGCGGGTTTCAGCCCCAGCATTTT. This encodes CASSTSRGFQPQHF.

DNA for the CDR3: TGTGCCAGCAGCTTAACGGACAAAAATCAGCCCCAGCATTTT. It codes for CASSLTDKNQPQHF. The V call is TRBV7-2, the J call TRBJ1-5; D is possibly TRBD1 (5 bases). Looked up from germline, CDR1 is SGHTA and CDR2 is FQGNSA. Trimming cost V 2 bases and J 4 bases, with 9 bases left between them. This CDR3 is built from 14 residues. The variable domain in full, with the rest retrieved from reference TRBV7-2 and TRBJ1-5, is GAGVSQSPSNKVTEKGKDVELRCDPISGHTALYWYRQSLGQGLEFLIYFQGNSAPDKSGLPSDRFSAERTGGSVSTLTIQRTQQEDSAVYLCASSLTDKNQPQHFGDGTRLSIL.

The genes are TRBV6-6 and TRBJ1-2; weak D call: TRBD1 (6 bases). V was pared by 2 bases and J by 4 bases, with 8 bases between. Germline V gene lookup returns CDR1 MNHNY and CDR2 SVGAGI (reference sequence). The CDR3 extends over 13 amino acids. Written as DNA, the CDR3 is TGTGCCAGCAGTTACAACAGGGTCTATGGCTACACCTTC. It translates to CASSYNRVYGYTF.

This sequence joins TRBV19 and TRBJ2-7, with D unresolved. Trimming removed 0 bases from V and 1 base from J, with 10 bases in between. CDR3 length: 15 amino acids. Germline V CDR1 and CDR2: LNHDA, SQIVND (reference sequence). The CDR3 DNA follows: TGTGCCAGTAGTATAGAGGCAACACCATCCTACGAGCAGTACTTC. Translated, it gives CASSIEATPSYEQYF.

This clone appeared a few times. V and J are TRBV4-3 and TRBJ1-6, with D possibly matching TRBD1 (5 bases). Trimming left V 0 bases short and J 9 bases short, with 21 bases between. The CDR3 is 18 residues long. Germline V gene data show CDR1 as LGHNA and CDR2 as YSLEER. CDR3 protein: CASSQDPTFGGVGSPLHF. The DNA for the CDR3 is TGCGCCAGCAGCCAAGATCCCACGTTTGGGGGGGTCGGTTCACCCCTCCACTTT.

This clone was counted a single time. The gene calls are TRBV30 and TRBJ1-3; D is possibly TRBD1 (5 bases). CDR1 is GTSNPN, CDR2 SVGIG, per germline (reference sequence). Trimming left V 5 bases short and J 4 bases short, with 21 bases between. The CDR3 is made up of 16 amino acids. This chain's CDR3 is CAWEPGGAFVGNTIYF. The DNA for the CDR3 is TGTGCCTGGGAGCCCGGTGGGGCTTTTGTCGGAAACACCATATATTTT.